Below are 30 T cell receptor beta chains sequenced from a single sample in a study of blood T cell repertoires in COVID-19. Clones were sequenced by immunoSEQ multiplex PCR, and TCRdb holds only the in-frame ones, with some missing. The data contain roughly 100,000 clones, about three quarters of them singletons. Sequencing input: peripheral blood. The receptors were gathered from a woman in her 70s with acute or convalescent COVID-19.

CDR3 residues: CASTNRGPNTGELFF. DNA of the CDR3: TGTGCCAGCACTAACAGGGGCCCTAACACCGGGGAGCTGTTTTTT. The rearrangement links TRBV3-1 (or the pseudogene TRBV3-2) to TRBJ2-2, with TRBD1 identical over 7 bases. The CDR3 has 15 residues. Germline V CDR1 and CDR2: LGHDT, YNNKEL (reference sequence). V was clipped by 7 bases and J by 2 bases; unmatched bases: 7.

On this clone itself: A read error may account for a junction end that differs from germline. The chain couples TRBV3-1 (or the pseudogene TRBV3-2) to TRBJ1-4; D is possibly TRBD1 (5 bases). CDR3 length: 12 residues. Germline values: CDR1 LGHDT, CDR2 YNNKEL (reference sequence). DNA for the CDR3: TGTGCCAGCAGCCAAGACTGGGGCCCCTGGCATTTC. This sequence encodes CASSQDWGPWHF.

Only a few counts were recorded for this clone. Here the CDR3 reads CASRTGQGNQPQHF. CDR3 bases: TGTGCCAGCAGAACGGGACAGGGAAATCAGCCCCAGCATTTT. The chain carries TRBV6-6 and TRBJ1-5; 9 nucleotides align to TRBD1. The germline gives CDR1 MNHNY, CDR2 SVGAGI (reference sequence). The CDR3 consists of 14 residues. V lost 6 bases and J lost 4; bases outside the gene matches: 4.

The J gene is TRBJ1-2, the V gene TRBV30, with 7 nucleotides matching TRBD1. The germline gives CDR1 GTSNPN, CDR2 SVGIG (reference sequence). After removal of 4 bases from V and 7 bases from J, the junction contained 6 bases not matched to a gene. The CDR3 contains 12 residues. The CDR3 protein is CAWTIQGTGYTF. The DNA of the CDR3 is TGTGCCTGGACTATACAGGGGACTGGCTACACCTTC.

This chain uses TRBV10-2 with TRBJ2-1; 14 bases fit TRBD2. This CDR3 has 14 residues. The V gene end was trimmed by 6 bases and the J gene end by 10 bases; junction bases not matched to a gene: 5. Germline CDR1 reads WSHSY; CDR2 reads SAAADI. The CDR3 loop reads CASSAGTSGGEQFF. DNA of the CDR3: TGCGCCAGCAGCGCCGGGACTAGCGGGGGAGAGCAGTTCTTC.

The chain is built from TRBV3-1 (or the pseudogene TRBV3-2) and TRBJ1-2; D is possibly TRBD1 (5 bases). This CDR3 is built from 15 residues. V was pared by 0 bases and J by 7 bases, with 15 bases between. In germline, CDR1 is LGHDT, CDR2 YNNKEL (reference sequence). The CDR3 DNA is TGTGCCAGCAGCCAAGATGGGTTGGGGCGGGGTGGCTACACCTTC. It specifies CASSQDGLGRGGYTF.

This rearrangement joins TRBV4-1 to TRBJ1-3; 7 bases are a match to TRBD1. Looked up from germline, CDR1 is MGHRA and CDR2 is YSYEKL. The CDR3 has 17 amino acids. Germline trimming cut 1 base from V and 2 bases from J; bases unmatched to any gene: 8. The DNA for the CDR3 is TGCGCCAGCAGCCAAGTGCCAGGGGGTTTAGCTGGAAACACCATATATTTT. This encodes CASSQVPGGLAGNTIYF.

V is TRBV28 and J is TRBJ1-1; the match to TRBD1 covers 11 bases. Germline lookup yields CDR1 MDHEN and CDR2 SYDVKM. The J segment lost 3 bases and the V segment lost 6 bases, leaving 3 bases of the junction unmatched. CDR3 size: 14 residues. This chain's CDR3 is CASREDRGHTEAFF. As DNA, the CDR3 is TGTGCCAGCAGAGAGGACAGGGGGCACACTGAAGCTTTCTTT.

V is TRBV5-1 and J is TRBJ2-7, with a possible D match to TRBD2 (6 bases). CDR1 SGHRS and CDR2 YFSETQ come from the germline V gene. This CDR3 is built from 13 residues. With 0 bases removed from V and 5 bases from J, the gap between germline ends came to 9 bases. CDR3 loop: CASSLGGVNEQYF. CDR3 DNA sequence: TGCGCCAGCAGCTTGGGCGGGGTGAACGAGCAGTACTTC.

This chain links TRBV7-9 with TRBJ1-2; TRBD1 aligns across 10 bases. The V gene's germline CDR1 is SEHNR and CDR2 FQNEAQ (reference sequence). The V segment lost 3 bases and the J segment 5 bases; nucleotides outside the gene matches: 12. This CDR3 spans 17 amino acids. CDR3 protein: CASSFPSDRGQGYGYTF. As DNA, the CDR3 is TGTGCCAGCAGCTTTCCCTCAGACAGGGGGCAAGGGTATGGCTACACCTTC.

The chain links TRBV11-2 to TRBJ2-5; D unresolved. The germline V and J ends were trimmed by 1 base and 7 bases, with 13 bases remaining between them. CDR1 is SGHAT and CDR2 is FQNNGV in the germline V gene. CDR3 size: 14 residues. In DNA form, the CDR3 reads TGTGCCAGCAGCTTAGGGAGAAGTGAAGGGACCCAGTACTTC. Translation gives CASSLGRSEGTQYF.

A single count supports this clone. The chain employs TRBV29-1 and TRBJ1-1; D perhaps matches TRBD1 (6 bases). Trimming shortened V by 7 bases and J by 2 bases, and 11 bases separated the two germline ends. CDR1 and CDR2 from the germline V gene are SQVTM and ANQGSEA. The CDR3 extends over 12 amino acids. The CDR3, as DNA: TGCAGCGCGGGACAATACAACACTGAAGCTTTCTTT. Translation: CSAGQYNTEAFF.

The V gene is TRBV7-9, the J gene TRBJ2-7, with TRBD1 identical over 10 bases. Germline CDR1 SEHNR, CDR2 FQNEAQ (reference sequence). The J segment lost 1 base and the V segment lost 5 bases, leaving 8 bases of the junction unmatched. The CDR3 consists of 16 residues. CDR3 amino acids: CASSPRQGAFSYEQYF. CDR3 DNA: TGTGCCAGCAGCCCAAGACAGGGGGCCTTTTCCTACGAGCAGTACTTC.

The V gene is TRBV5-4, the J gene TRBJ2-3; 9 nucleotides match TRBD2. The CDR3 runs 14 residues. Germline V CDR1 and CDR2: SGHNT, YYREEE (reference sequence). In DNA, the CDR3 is TGTGTTACAACGGCGGGGGGGCTAAGAGATACGCAGTATTTT. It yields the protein CVTTAGGLRDTQYF.

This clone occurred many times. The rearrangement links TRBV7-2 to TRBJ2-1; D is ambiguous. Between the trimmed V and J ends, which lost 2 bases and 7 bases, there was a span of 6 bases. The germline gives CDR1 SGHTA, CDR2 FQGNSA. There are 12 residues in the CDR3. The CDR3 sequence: CASSLQRNEQFF. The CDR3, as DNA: TGTGCCAGCAGCTTACAGAGGAATGAGCAGTTCTTC.

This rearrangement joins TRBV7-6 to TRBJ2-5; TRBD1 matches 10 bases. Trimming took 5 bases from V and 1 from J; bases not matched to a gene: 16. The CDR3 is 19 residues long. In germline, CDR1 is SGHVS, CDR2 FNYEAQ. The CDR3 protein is CASSRRQGARLGSQETQYF. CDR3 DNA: TGTGCCAGCAGCCGGCGACAGGGGGCGCGTTTAGGTAGCCAAGAGACCCAGTACTTC.

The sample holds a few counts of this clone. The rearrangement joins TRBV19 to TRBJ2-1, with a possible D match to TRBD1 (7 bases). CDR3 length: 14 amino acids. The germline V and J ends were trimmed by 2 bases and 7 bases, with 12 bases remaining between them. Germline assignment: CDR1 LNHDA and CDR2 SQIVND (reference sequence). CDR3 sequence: CASSIKEGANEQFF. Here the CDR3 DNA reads TGTGCCAGTAGTATAAAGGAGGGGGCGAATGAGCAGTTCTTC.

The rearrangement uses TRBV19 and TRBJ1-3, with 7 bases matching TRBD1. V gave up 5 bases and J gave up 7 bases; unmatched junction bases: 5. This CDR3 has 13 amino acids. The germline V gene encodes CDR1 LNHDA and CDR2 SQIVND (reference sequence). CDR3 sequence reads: CASSPGTANTIYF. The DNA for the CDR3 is TGTGCCAGTAGTCCGGGGACAGCGAACACCATATATTTT.

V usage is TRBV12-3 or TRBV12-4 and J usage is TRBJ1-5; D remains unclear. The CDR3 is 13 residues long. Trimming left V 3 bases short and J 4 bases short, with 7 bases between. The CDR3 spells CASSFGVNQPQHF. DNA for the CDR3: TGTGCCAGCAGTTTCGGGGTTAATCAGCCCCAGCATTTT.

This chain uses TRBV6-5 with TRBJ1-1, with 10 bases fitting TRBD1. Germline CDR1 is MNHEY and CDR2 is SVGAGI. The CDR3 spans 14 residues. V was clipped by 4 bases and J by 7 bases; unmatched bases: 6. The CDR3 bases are TGTGCCAGCAGTTTTAGACAGGGGGCGGTTGAAGCTTTCTTT. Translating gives CASSFRQGAVEAFF.

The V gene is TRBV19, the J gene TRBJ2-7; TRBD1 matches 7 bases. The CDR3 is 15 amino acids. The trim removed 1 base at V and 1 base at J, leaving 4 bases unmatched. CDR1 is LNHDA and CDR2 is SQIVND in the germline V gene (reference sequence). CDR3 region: CASSIAGTASYEQYF. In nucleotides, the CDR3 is TGTGCCAGTAGTATAGCCGGGACAGCATCCTACGAGCAGTACTTC.

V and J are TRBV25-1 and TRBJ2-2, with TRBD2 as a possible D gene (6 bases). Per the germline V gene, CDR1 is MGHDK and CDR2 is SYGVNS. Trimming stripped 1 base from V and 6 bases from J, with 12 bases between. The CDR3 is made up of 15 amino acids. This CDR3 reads CASSELGGTPGELFF. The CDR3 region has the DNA TGTGCCAGCAGTGAATTGGGGGGAACCCCCGGGGAGCTGTTTTTT.

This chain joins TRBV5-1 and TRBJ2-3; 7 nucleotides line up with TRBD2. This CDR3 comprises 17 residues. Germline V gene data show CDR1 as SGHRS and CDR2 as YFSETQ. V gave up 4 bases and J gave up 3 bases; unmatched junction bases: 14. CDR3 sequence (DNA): TGCGCCAGCAGCCCCTCTCCCGGGTGGGGGGGAACAGATACGCAGTATTTT. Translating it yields CASSPSPGWGGTDTQYF.

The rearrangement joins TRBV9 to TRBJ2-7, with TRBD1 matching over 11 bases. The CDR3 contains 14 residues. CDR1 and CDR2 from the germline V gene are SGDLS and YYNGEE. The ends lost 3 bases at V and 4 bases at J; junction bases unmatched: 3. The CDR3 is CASSEGQGGYEQYF. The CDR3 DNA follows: TGTGCCAGCAGCGAGGGACAGGGGGGATACGAGCAGTACTTC. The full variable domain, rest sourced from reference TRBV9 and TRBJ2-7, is DSGVTQTPKHLITATGQRVTLRCSPRSGDLSVYWYQQSLDQGLQFLIQYYNGEERAKGNILERFSAQQFPDLHSELNLSSLELGDSALYFCASSEGQGGYEQYFGPGTRLTVT.

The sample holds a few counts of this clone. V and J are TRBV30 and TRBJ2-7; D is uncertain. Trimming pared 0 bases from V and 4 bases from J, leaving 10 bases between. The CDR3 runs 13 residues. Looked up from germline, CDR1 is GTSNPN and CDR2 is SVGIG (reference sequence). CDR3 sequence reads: CAWSVSSEYEQYF. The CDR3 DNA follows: TGTGCCTGGAGTGTTAGCTCTGAGTACGAGCAGTACTTC.

The CDR3 here is CASSPGSGGAVYEQYF. DNA of the CDR3: TGTGCCAGCAGCCCAGGAAGCGGGGGGGCGGTCTACGAGCAGTACTTC. V is TRBV9 and J is TRBJ2-7; 10 bases agree with TRBD2. Per the germline V gene, CDR1 is SGDLS and CDR2 is YYNGEE. V was clipped by 4 bases and J by 3 bases; unmatched bases: 10. The CDR3 has 16 residues.

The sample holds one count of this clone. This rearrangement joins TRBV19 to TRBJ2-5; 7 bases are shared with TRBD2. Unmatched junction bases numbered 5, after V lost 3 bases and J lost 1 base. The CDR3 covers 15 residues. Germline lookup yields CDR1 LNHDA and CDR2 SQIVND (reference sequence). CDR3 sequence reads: CASSMPGGTQETQYF. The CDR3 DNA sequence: TGTGCCAGTAGTATGCCCGGGGGGACCCAAGAGACCCAGTACTTC. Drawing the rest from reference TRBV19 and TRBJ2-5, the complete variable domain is DGGITQSPKYLFRKEGQNVTLSCEQNLNHDAMYWYRQDPGQGLRLIYYSQIVNDFQKGDIAEGYSVSREKKESFPLTVTSAQKNPTAFYLCASSMPGGTQETQYFGPGTRLLVL.

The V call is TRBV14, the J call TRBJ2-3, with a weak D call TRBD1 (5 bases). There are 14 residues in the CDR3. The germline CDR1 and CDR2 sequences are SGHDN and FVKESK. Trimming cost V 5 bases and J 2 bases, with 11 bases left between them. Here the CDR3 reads CASSYRQNTDTQYF. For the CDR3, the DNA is TGTGCCAGCAGCTACAGACAGAACACAGATACGCAGTATTTT.

Here the CDR3 reads CASSFGLAGVREQYF. Written as DNA, the CDR3 is TGTGCCAGCAGCTTTGGACTAGCGGGGGTGCGGGAGCAGTACTTC. V gene TRBV7-2 combines with J gene TRBJ2-7, with 13 bases matching TRBD2. The germline V gene encodes CDR1 SGHTA and CDR2 FQGNSA. The CDR3 has 15 amino acids. The V segment lost 3 bases and the J segment 7 bases; nucleotides outside the gene matches: 6. Full variable domain (missing parts from reference TRBV7-2 and TRBJ2-7): GAGVSQSPSNKVTEKGKDVELRCDPISGHTALYWYRQSLGQGLEFLIYFQGNSAPDKSGLPSDRFSAERTGGSVSTLTIQRTQQEDSAVYLCASSFGLAGVREQYFGPGTRLTVT.

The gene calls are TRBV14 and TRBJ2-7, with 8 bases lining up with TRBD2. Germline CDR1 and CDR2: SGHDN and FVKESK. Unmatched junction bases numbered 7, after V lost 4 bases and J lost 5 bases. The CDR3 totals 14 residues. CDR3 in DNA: TGTGCCAGCAGCCTCTTTAGCGGGGATCACGAGCAGTACTTC. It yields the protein CASSLFSGDHEQYF.